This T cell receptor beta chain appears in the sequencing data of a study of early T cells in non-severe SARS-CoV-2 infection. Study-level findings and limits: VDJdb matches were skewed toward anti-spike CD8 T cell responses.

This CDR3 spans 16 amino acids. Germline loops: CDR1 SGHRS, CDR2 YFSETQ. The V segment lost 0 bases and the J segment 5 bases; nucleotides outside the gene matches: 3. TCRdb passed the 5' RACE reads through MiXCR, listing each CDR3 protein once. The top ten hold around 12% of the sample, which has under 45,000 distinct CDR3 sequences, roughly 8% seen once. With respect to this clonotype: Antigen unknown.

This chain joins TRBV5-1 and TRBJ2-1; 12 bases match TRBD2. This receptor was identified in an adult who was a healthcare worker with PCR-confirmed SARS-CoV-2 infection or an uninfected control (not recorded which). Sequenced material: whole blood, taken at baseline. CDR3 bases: TGCGCCAGCAGCTTGGCTAGCGGGGGGGAAAACAATGAGCAGTTCTTC. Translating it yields CASSLASGGENNEQFF.